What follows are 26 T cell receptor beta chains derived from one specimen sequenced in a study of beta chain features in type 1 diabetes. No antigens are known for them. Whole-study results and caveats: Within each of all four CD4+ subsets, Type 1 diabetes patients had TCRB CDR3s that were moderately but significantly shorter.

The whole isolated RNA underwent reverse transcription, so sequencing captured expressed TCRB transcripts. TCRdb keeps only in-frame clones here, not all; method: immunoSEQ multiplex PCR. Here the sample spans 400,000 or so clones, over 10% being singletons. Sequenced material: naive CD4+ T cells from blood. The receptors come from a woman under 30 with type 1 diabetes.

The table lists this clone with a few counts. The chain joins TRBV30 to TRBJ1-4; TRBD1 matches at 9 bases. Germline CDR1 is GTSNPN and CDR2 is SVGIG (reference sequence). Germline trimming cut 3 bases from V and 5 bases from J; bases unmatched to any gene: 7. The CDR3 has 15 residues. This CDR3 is CAWSPWGTGNEKLFF. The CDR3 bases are TGTGCCTGGAGCCCATGGGGGACAGGGAATGAAAAACTGTTTTTT.

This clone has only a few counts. The CDR3 loop is CASSTPQGYEQYF. In DNA, the CDR3 is TGTGCCAGTAGTACGCCTCAGGGATACGAGCAGTACTTC. V usage is TRBV19 and J usage is TRBJ2-7; possible D gene TRBD1, 5 bases. This CDR3 comprises 13 residues. Germline V gene data show CDR1 as LNHDA and CDR2 as SQIVND (reference sequence). The V end was cut by 4 bases, the J end by 4 bases, with 11 bases between.

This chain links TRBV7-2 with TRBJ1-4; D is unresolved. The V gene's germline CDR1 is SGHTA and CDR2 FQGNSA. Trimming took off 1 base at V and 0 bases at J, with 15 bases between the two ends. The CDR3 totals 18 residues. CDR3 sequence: CASSLVRSGWTTNEKLFF. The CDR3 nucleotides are TGTGCCAGCAGCTTAGTTAGGTCAGGTTGGACAACTAATGAAAAACTGTTTTTT.

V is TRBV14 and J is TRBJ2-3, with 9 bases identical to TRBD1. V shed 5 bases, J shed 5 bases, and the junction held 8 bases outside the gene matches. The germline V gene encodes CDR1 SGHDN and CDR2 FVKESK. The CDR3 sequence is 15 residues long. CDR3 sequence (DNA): TGTGCCAGCAGCGGACGACAGGGGGTTATAGATACGCAGTATTTT. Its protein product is CASSGRQGVIDTQYF.

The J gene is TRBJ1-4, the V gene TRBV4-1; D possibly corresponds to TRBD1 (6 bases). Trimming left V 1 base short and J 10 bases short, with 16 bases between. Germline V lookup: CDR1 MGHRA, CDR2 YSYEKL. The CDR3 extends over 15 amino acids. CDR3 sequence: CASSQGQGSSGKLFF. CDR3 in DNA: TGCGCCAGCAGCCAAGGGCAGGGGAGCTCAGGAAAACTGTTTTTT.

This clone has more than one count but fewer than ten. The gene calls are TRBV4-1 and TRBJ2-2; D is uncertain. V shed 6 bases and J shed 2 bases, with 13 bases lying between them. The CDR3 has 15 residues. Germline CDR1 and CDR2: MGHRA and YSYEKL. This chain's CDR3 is CASRPYPLNTGELFF. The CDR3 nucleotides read TGCGCCAGCAGACCGTACCCCCTAAACACCGGGGAGCTGTTTTTT.

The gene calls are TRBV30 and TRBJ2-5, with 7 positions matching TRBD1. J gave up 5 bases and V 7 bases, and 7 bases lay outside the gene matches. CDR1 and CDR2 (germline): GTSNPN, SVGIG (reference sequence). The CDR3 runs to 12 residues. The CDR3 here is CAYPGGGETQYF. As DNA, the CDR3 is TGTGCCTACCCAGGGGGTGGGGAGACCCAGTACTTC.

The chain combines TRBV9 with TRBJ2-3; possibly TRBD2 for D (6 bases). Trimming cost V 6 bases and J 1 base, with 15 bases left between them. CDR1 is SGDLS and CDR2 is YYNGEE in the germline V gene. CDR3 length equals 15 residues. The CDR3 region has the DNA TGTGCCAGCACCCGTCAACCGGGGGGCACAGATACGCAGTATTTT. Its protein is CASTRQPGGTDTQYF. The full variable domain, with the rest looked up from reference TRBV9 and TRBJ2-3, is DSGVTQTPKHLITATGQRVTLRCSPRSGDLSVYWYQQSLDQGLQFLIQYYNGEERAKGNILERFSAQQFPDLHSELNLSSLELGDSALYFCASTRQPGGTDTQYFGPGTRLTVL.

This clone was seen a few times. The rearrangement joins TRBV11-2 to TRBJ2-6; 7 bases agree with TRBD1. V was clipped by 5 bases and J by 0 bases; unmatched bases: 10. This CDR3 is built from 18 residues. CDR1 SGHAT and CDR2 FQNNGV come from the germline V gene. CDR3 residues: CASSAPGQLFSGANVLTF. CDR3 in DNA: TGTGCCAGCAGCGCCCCGGGACAGCTGTTCTCTGGGGCCAACGTCCTGACTTTC.

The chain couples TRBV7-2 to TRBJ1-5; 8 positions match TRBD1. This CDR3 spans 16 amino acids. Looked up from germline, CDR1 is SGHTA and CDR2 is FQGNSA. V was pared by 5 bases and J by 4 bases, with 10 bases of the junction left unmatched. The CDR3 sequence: CASSPWGQAYNQPQHF. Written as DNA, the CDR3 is TGTGCCAGCAGCCCCTGGGGACAGGCGTATAATCAGCCCCAGCATTTT.

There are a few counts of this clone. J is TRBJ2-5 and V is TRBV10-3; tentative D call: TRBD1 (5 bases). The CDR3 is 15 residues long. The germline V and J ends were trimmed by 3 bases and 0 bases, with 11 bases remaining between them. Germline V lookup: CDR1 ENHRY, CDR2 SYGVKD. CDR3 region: CAISDASRDQETQYF. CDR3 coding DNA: TGTGCCATCAGTGATGCAAGCAGGGACCAAGAGACCCAGTACTTC.

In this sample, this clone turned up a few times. Here the CDR3 reads CASRPSGGADTQYF. CDR3 in DNA: TGTGCCAGCAGACCTAGCGGGGGGGCAGATACGCAGTATTTT. The gene calls are TRBV11-2 and TRBJ2-3; 12 nucleotides agree with TRBD2. There are 14 residues in the CDR3. Per the germline V gene, CDR1 is SGHAT and CDR2 is FQNNGV. The junction had 2 bases not matched to a gene; V was cut back by 6 bases and J by 4 bases.

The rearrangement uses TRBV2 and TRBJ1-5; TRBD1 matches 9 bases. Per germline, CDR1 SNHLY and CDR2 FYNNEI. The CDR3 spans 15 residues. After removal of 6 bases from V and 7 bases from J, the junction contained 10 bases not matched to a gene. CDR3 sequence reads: CASSNAGTGTQPQHF. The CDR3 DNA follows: TGTGCCAGCAGCAACGCCGGGACAGGGACCCAGCCCCAGCATTTT.

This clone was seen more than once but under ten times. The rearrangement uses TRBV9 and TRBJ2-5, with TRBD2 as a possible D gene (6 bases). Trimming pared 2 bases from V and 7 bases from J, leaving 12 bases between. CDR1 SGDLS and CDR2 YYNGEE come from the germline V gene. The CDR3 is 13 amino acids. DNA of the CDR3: TGTGCCAGCAGCGTTGGAGCGGGTAGGACCCAGTACTTC. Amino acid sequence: CASSVGAGRTQYF.

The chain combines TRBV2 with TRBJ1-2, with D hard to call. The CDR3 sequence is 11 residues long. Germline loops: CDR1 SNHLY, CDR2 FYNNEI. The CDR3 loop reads CARSSPSGYTF. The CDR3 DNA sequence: TGTGCTCGTTCGTCCCCTTCTGGCTACACCTTC.

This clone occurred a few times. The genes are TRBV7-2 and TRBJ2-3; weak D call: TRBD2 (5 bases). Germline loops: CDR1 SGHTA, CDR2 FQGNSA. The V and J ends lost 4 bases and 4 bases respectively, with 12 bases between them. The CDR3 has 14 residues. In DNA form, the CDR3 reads TGTGCCAGCAGCTCAAGCGGTATCTCAGATACGCAGTATTTT. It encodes CASSSSGISDTQYF.

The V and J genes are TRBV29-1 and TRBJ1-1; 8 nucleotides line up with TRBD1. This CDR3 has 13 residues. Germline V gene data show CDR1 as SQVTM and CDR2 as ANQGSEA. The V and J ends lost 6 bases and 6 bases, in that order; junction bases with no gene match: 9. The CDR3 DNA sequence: TGCAGCGTGGATTCCGAGGGACAGGCTGAAGCTTTCTTT. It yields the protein CSVDSEGQAEAFF.

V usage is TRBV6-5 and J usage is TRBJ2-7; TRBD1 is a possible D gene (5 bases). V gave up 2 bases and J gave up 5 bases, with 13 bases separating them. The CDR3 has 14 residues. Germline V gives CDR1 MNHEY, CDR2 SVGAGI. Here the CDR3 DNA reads TGTGCCAGCAGTTACAAGGCAGGGCCGAACGAGCAGTACTTC. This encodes CASSYKAGPNEQYF.

The CDR3 loop reads CASGTGTRFF. The CDR3 bases are TGTGCCAGCGGCACCGGGACTAGGTTCTTC. The chain employs TRBV7-2 and TRBJ2-1, with 8 bases fitting TRBD2. V dropped 8 bases and J dropped 15; count of bases not matched to a gene: 6. Germline-derived CDR1 and CDR2 are SGHTA and FQGNSA. This CDR3 is 10 amino acids long.

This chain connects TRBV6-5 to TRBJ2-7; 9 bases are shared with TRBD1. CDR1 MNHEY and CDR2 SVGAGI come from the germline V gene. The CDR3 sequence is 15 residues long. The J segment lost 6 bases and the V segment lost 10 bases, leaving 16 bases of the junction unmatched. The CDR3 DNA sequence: TGTGCCACCACAGGGGGCTTAGGACCGCGGGTCGAGCAGTACTTC. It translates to CATTGGLGPRVEQYF.

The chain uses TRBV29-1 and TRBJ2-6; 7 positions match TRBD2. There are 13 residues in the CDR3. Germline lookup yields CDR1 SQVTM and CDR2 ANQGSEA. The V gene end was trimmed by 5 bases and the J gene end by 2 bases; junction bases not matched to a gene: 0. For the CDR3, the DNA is TGCAGCGTTCGGGGGGCTGGGGCCAACGTCCTGACTTTC. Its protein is CSVRGAGANVLTF.

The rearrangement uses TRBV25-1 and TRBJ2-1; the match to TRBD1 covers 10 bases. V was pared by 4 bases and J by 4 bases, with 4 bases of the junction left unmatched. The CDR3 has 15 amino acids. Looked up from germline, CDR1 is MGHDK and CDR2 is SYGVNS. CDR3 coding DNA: TGTGCCAGCAGTGGAAGGACAGGGGGGTACAATGAGCAGTTCTTC. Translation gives CASSGRTGGYNEQFF.

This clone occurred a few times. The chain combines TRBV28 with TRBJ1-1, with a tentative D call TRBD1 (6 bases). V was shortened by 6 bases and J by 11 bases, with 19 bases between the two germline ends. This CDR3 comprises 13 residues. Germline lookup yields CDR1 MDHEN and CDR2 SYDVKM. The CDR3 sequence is CASRIQGGVGAFF. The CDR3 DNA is TGTGCCAGCAGGATACAGGGCGGCGTCGGGGCTTTCTTT.

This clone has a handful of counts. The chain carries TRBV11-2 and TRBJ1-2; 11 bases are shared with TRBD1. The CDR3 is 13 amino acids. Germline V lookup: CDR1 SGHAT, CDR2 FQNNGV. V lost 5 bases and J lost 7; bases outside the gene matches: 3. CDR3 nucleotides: TGTGCCAGCAGCGCGGACAGGGGGCCTGGCTACACCTTC. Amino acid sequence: CASSADRGPGYTF.

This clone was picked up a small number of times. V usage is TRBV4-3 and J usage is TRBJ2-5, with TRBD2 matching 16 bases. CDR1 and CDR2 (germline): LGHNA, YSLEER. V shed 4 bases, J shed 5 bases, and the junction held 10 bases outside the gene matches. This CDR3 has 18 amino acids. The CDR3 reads CASSPGLAGGPLLETQYF. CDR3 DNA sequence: TGCGCCAGCAGCCCGGGACTAGCGGGGGGGCCTCTTCTGGAGACCCAGTACTTC.

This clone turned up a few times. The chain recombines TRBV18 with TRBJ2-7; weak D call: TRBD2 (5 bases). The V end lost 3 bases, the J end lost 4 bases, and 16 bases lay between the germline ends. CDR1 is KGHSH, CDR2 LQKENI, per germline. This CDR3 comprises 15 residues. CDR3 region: CASSPPSAGRYEQYF. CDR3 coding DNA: TGTGCCAGCTCACCTCCCTCCGCGGGTAGGTACGAGCAGTACTTC.